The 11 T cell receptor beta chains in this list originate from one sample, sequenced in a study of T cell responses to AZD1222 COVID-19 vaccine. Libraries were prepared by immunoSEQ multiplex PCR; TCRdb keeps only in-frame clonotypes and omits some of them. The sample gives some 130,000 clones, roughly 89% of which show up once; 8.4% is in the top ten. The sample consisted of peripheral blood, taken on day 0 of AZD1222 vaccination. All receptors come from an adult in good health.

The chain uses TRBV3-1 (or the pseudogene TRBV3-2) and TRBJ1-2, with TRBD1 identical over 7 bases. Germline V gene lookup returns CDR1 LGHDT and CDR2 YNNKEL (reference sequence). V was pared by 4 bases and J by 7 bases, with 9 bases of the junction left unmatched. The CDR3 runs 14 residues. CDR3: CASSLDPQGGGYTF. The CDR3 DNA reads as TGTGCCAGCAGCCTTGACCCGCAGGGGGGTGGCTACACCTTC.

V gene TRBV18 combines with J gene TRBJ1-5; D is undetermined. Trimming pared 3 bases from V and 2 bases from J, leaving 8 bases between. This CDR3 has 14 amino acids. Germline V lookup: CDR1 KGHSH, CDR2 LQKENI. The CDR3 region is CASSPLEGNQPQHF. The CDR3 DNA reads TGTGCCAGCTCACCTTTGGAGGGCAATCAGCCCCAGCATTTT.

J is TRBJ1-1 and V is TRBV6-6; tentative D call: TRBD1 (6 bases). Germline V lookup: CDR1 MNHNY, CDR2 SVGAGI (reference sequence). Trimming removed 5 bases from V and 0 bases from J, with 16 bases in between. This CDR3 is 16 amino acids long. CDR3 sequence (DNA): TGTGCCAGCAGTCCCAACGGACAGACAATGAACACTGAAGCTTTCTTT. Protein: CASSPNGQTMNTEAFF.

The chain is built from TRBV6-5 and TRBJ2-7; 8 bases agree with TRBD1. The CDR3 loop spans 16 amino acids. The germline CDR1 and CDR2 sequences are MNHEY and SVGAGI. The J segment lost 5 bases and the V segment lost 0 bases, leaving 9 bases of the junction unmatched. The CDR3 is CASSYSIAGGSHEQYF. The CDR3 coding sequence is TGTGCCAGCAGTTACTCGATTGCAGGGGGCTCGCACGAGCAGTACTTC.

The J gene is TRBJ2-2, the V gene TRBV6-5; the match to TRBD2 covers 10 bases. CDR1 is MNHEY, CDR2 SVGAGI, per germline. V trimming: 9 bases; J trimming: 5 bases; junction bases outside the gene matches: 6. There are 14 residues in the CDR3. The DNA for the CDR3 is TGTGCCAGTCTTAGCGGGAGGTCAACCGGGGAGCTGTTTTTT. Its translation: CASLSGRSTGELFF.

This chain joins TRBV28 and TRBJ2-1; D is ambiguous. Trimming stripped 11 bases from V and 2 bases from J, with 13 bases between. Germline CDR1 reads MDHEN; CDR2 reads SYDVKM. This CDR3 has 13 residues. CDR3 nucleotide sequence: TGTGCCGCTATAGGACCGGCCTACAATGAGCAGTTCTTC. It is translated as CAAIGPAYNEQFF.

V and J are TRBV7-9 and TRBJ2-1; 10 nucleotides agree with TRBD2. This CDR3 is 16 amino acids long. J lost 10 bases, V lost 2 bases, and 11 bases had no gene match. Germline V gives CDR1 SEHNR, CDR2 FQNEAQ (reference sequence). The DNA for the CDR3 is TGTGCCAGCAGCTTACAAGTGGCTAGCGGGGGTGGGGAGCAGTTCTTC. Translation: CASSLQVASGGGEQFF. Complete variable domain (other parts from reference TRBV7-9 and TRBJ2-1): DTGVSQNPRHKITKRGQNVTFRCDPISEHNRLYWYRQTLGQGPEFLTYFQNEAQLEKSRLLSDRFSAERPKGSFSTLEIQRTEQGDSAMYLCASSLQVASGGGEQFFGPGTRLTVL.

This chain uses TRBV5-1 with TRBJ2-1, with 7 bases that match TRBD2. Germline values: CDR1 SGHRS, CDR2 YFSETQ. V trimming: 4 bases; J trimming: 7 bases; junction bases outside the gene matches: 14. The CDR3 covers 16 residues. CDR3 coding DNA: TGCGCCAGCAGCCCGGGATTCTCAGCGCGGGGGAATGAGCAGTTCTTC. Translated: CASSPGFSARGNEQFF. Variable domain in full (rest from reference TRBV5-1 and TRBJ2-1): KAGVTQTPRYLIKTRGQQVTLSCSPISGHRSVSWYQQTPGQGLQFLFEYFSETQRNKGNFPGRFSGRQFSNSRSEMNVSTLELGDSALYLCASSPGFSARGNEQFFGPGTRLTVL.

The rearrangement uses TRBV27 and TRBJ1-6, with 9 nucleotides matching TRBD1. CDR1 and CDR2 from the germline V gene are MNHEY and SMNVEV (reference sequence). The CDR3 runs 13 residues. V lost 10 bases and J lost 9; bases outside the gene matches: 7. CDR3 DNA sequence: TGTGCCACCTCGGGACAGGGCTCTTCACCCCTCCACTTT. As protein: CATSGQGSSPLHF.

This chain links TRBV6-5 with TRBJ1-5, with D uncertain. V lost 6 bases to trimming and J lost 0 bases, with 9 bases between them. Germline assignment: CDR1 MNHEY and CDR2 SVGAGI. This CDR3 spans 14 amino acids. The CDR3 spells CASRRAYSNQPQHF. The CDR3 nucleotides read TGTGCCAGCAGGAGGGCCTATAGCAATCAGCCCCAGCATTTT.

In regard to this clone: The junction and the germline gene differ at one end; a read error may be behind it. CDR3 DNA: TGTGCCAGCAGCCAAGGTGAGCGGGGGCCCCCCCTATTT. This translates into CASSQGERGPPLF. The chain couples TRBV3-1 (or the pseudogene TRBV3-2) to TRBJ2-3; 8 nucleotides align to TRBD2. The CDR3 runs 13 residues. Germline V gene sequence: CDR1 LGHDT, CDR2 YNNKEL (reference sequence).